This TCR beta chain was documented in a study of cytomegalovirus exposure and HLA in healthy donors. CDR3 size: 12 residues. Trimming took 6 bases from V and 5 from J, leaving 11 bases between them. CDR1 is SEHNR, CDR2 FQNEAQ, per germline (reference sequence). With 60 Vbeta and 13 Jbeta primers, the PCR was carried out. Generated by immunoSEQ multiplex PCR, the TCRdb table keeps only in-frame clones and is missing some. In the table there are under 300,000 clones, roughly 85% of which are singletons. This clone showed up just a few times. The antigen is unknown. Study-level points and caveats: The authors excluded some V segments, including TRBV6-2 and TRBV6-3, as indistinguishable. Previously analyzed data showed that most TCR beta V segments were productive at a frequency of about 87% or about 30%. Across all donors, roughly uniform sequencing depth was an assumption of the presence/absence analyses.

The rearrangement uses TRBV7-9 and TRBJ2-7, with D possibly being TRBD2 (6 bases). The sample comprised PBMCs. The origin of this receptor is a man aged 35 to 55 in good health and CMV-seropositive. In DNA form, the CDR3 reads TGTGCCAGCAGTGGGACTGGCCACGAGCAGTACTTC. This codes for CASSGTGHEQYF. Complete variable domain (other parts from reference TRBV7-9 and TRBJ2-7): DTGVSQNPRHKITKRGQNVTFRCDPISEHNRLYWYRQTLGQGPEFLTYFQNEAQLEKSRLLSDRFSAERPKGSFSTLEIQRTEQGDSAMYLCASSGTGHEQYFGPGTRLTVT.